This T cell receptor beta chain originates from a study of blood T cell repertoires in COVID-19. In the study overall: Samples of COVID-19 (acute and convalescent) were obtained from the United States, Italy and Spain. PBMCs, B-cell-depleted T cells, or T cells were the source of the cDNA or gDNA that made up the material.

Germline CDR1 is SEHNR and CDR2 is FQNEAQ (reference sequence). The CDR3 runs to 17 residues. V lost 4 bases to trimming and J lost 8 bases; unmatched junction nucleotides: 14. In the original processing: Amplifying reference gene primers gave estimates of nucleated cell counts. The table came from immunoSEQ multiplex PCR; TCRdb's copy has only in-frame clones and leaves some out. V and J calls and clone size are as listed in that table; D and trimming were resolved from the DNA. This table has about 59,000 clones, 70% to 80% appearing once. The source is a human donor in a cohort sampled during active COVID-19. The V and J genes are TRBV7-9 and TRBJ1-4, with TRBD1 identical over 9 bases. Sequenced material: peripheral blood. CDR3 amino acids: CASSSNPYRGQGEKLFF. In DNA form, the CDR3 reads TGTGCCAGCAGCTCAAACCCTTACAGGGGGCAAGGAGAAAAACTGTTTTTT.